The rows below give T cell receptor beta chains drawn from one sample of a study of prognosis after radiotherapy for stage I lung cancer. TCRdb called the multiplex PCR reads again in MiXCR, with one record for every CDR3 protein. The sample has approximately 16,000 distinct CDR3 sequences, 29% seen once. The specimen comprised PBMCs, sampled before or after stereotactic body radiation therapy (not recorded which). The receptors stem from a donor aged 50 or older with non-small cell lung cancer. CDR3s include the opening cysteine and the closing phenylalanine or tryptophan. Each record gives: V gene, clone size, CDR3 length, CDR3 protein. Clone sizes are given selectively: once, few, many, or a class where the clone is expanded.

V gene: TRBV12-3/TRBV12-4; clone size: .; CDR3 length: 16; CDR3 protein: CVSRPLQVGLSGGYTF
V gene: TRBV7-6; clone size: many; CDR3 length: 14; CDR3 protein: CASSTSLGSYEQYF
V gene: TRBV30; clone size: many; CDR3 length: 16; CDR3 protein: CAWSVTGVATNEKLFF
V gene: TRBV15; clone size: many; CDR3 length: 15; CDR3 protein: CATSRGLAEYNEQFF
V gene: TRBV5-6; clone size: many; CDR3 length: 17; CDR3 protein: CASSFNLDSGYGNTIYF
V gene: TRBV5-8; clone size: many; CDR3 length: 13; CDR3 protein: CASRPGIRYGYTF
V gene: TRBV7-9; clone size: medium-sized; CDR3 length: 12; CDR3 protein: CASSPLDNEQFF
V gene: TRBV6-5; clone size: .; CDR3 length: 16; CDR3 protein: CASSYSMSHGANVLTF
V gene: TRBV28; clone size: medium-sized; CDR3 length: 17; CDR3 protein: CASSLPDTGPGYSPLHF
V gene: TRBV3-1; clone size: many; CDR3 length: 14; CDR3 protein: CASSQASFGASQYF
V gene: TRBV15; clone size: many; CDR3 length: 15; CDR3 protein: CATSREVFLLDTQYF
V gene: TRBV20-1; clone size: .; CDR3 length: 16; CDR3 protein: CSAHGVGARGNQPQHF
V gene: TRBV12-3/TRBV12-4; clone size: many; CDR3 length: 15; CDR3 protein: CASSLVRGGKKTQYF
V gene: TRBV11-2; clone size: many; CDR3 length: 16; CDR3 protein: CASSLGGRVNTGELFF
V gene: TRBV20-1; clone size: many; CDR3 length: 15; CDR3 protein: CSARDYTQSSYEQYF
V gene: TRBV28; clone size: medium-sized; CDR3 length: 15; CDR3 protein: CASRGLAGSSYEQYF
V gene: TRBV2; clone size: many; CDR3 length: 13; CDR3 protein: CASIAGTFETQYF
V gene: TRBV7-6; clone size: many; CDR3 length: 14; CDR3 protein: CASSRTATSYEQYF
V gene: TRBV7-2; clone size: medium-sized; CDR3 length: 12; CDR3 protein: CASSADYYTQYF
V gene: TRBV7-9; clone size: .; CDR3 length: 11; CDR3 protein: CASRPGYEQYF
V gene: TRBV10-3; clone size: many; CDR3 length: 13; CDR3 protein: CAINTQGSDTQYF
V gene: TRBV12-3/TRBV12-4; clone size: many; CDR3 length: 15; CDR3 protein: CASSPRGGNTGELFF
V gene: TRBV2; clone size: .; CDR3 length: 15; CDR3 protein: CASSANRGRSYGYTF
V gene: TRBV6-4; clone size: medium-sized; CDR3 length: 16; CDR3 protein: CASTVWGVGSYNEQFF
V gene: TRBV7-6; clone size: many; CDR3 length: 15; CDR3 protein: CASSPGQGRRTEAFF
V gene: TRBV27; clone size: once; CDR3 length: 16; CDR3 protein: CASSSLAGDRTRELFF
V gene: TRBV5-4; clone size: few; CDR3 length: 15; CDR3 protein: CASSPEGTGTAEAFF
V gene: TRBV28; clone size: many; CDR3 length: 15; CDR3 protein: CASSKVAGGVVEQYF
V gene: TRBV6-2/TRBV6-3; clone size: .; CDR3 length: 16; CDR3 protein: CASSIRQEGVYNEQFF
V gene: TRBV6-1; clone size: .; CDR3 length: 15; CDR3 protein: CASRTRGQGSYEQYF
V gene: TRBV6-4; clone size: many; CDR3 length: 13; CDR3 protein: CASSDLAGDEQYF
V gene: TRBV20-1; clone size: medium-sized; CDR3 length: 13; CDR3 protein: CSARVTGPDTQYF
V gene: TRBV5-1; clone size: .; CDR3 length: 11; CDR3 protein: CASGWRDRYTF
V gene: TRBV7-2; clone size: many; CDR3 length: 15; CDR3 protein: CASSLTGTYTDTQYF
V gene: TRBV20-1; clone size: hyperexpanded; CDR3 length: 11; CDR3 protein: CSARDNAEAFF
V gene: TRBV24-1; clone size: .; CDR3 length: 18; CDR3 protein: CATSDPGLAGGLADTQYF
V gene: TRBV7-8; clone size: many; CDR3 length: 15; CDR3 protein: CASSLLRAQRETQYF
V gene: TRBV29-1; clone size: many; CDR3 length: 13; CDR3 protein: CSVEGEGTYEQYF
V gene: TRBV14; clone size: many; CDR3 length: 17; CDR3 protein: CASSQRLAGAYTGELFF
V gene: TRBV9; clone size: many; CDR3 length: 16; CDR3 protein: CASSVEGGGRDYEQYF
V gene: TRBV4-1; clone size: many; CDR3 length: 18; CDR3 protein: CASSQTTRQAEKYNEQFF
V gene: TRBV6-5; clone size: many; CDR3 length: 11; CDR3 protein: CASSSGTTIYF
V gene: TRBV5-1; clone size: many; CDR3 length: 19; CDR3 protein: CASSLSQSWTSGSGGELFF
V gene: TRBV7-9; clone size: .; CDR3 length: 14; CDR3 protein: CASSLRCLFYEQYF
V gene: TRBV10-2; clone size: many; CDR3 length: 12; CDR3 protein: CASSLDSYGYTF
V gene: TRBV7-9; clone size: medium-sized; CDR3 length: 15; CDR3 protein: CASSDRGLASDEQFF
V gene: TRBV6-1; clone size: .; CDR3 length: 17; CDR3 protein: CASTSPGPKSSYNEQFF
V gene: TRBV20-1; clone size: many; CDR3 length: 13; CDR3 protein: CSAQEGGRSPLHF
V gene: TRBV29-1; clone size: many; CDR3 length: 11; CDR3 protein: CSVTEGETQYF
V gene: TRBV20-1; clone size: many; CDR3 length: 13; CDR3 protein: CSAQAGNGETQYF
V gene: TRBV7-9; clone size: many; CDR3 length: 15; CDR3 protein: CASSRISGTNEKLFF
V gene: TRBV2; clone size: many; CDR3 length: 15; CDR3 protein: CASSPTSGSGGTQYF
V gene: TRBV5-1; clone size: many; CDR3 length: 15; CDR3 protein: CASSLGGGWRYEQYF